One and the same sample provided the 32 T cell receptor beta chains below, sequenced in a study of blood T cell repertoires in COVID-19. Here immunoSEQ multiplex PCR was the method, and the copy in TCRdb shows in-frame clones only, minus some. Here the sample spans more than 60,000 clones, around 91% being singletons. Material for sequencing was peripheral blood. These receptor sequences come from a human donor in a cohort sampled during active COVID-19.

The CDR3 is CASSFSRATEAFF. CDR3 bases: TGTGCCAGCAGTTTTAGCAGGGCCACTGAAGCTTTCTTT. The J gene is TRBJ1-1, the V gene TRBV27; D may be TRBD1 (5 bases). The CDR3 runs to 13 residues. Germline loops: CDR1 MNHEY, CDR2 SMNVEV (reference sequence). Trimming cost V 3 bases and J 4 bases, with 9 bases left between them.

The V call is TRBV6-5, the J call TRBJ2-7, with 8 bases aligning to TRBD1. V lost 6 bases and J lost 2; bases outside the gene matches: 3. Germline V CDR1 and CDR2: MNHEY, SVGAGI. This CDR3 is built from 13 residues. The CDR3 DNA reads as TGTGCCAGCAGGGGACAGGATCCCTACGAGCAGTACTTC. Residues: CASRGQDPYEQYF.

The chain uses TRBV5-1 and TRBJ2-7, with D possibly matching TRBD1 (5 bases). V was clipped by 0 bases and J by 2 bases, with 18 bases between them. This CDR3 has 17 amino acids. Per the germline V gene, CDR1 is SGHRS and CDR2 is YFSETQ. DNA of the CDR3: TGCGCCAGCAGCTTGGGTCTTAGTGGGCAGGGCACCTACGAGCAGTACTTC. This codes for CASSLGLSGQGTYEQYF.

V is TRBV7-2 and J is TRBJ1-4; the match to TRBD1 covers 7 bases. The length of the CDR3 is 15 residues. CDR1 is SGHTA and CDR2 is FQGNSA in the germline V gene. V lost 5 bases and J lost 10; bases outside the gene matches: 13. In DNA form, the CDR3 reads TGTGCCAGCAGCCCTGCCCGACAGGGTCAGGGAAAACTGTTTTTT. Amino acid sequence: CASSPARQGQGKLFF.

The rearrangement links TRBV6-5 to TRBJ2-5, with 11 bases fitting TRBD1. V trimming: 4 bases; J trimming: 4 bases; junction bases outside the gene matches: 8. The CDR3 runs to 16 residues. CDR1 is MNHEY, CDR2 SVGAGI, per germline. CDR3 bases: TGTGCCAGCAGTTCTACCACCGGGACAGGGGGAGAGACCCAGTACTTC. Protein sequence: CASSSTTGTGGETQYF.

The chain recombines TRBV7-8 with TRBJ1-3; D uncertain. The V and J ends lost 1 base and 4 bases respectively, with 11 bases between them. This CDR3 has 15 residues. Germline V gene data show CDR1 as SGHVS and CDR2 as FQNEAQ. The CDR3 loop is CASSLEKGAGNTIYF. The DNA of the CDR3 is TGTGCCAGCAGCTTAGAGAAGGGAGCGGGAAACACCATATATTTT.

This chain uses TRBV5-1 with TRBJ1-4; the match to TRBD1 covers 7 bases. Germline CDR1 is SGHRS and CDR2 is YFSETQ. The CDR3 extends over 13 amino acids. With V trimmed by 6 bases and J by 8 bases, 7 bases remained unmatched. The CDR3 DNA sequence: TGCGCCAGCAACCCGACAGGGCGCGAAAAACTGTTTTTT. Amino acids: CASNPTGREKLFF.

The rearrangement links TRBV27 to TRBJ2-7; 7 nucleotides align to TRBD1. The CDR3 extends over 15 amino acids. CDR1 is MNHEY, CDR2 SMNVEV, per germline (reference sequence). The ends lost 3 bases at V and 0 bases at J; junction bases unmatched: 5. The DNA for the CDR3 is TGTGCCAGCAGTTTCGGACAGGCGAGCTCCTACGAGCAGTACTTC. This gives the protein CASSFGQASSYEQYF.

The gene calls are TRBV6-5 and TRBJ2-2, with 8 bases lining up with TRBD1. Germline V CDR1 and CDR2: MNHEY, SVGAGI. With 2 bases clipped from V and 8 bases from J, the junction kept 7 bases outside the gene matches. CDR3 length: 15 residues. The CDR3, as DNA: TGTGCCAGCAGTTACAGACAGGGGTTGGGTGGGGAGCTGTTTTTT. Encoded protein: CASSYRQGLGGELFF.

The rearrangement links TRBV29-1 to TRBJ2-2, with 9 bases lining up with TRBD1. The CDR3 consists of 15 residues. V lost 6 bases to trimming and J lost 4 bases; unmatched junction nucleotides: 9. Germline-derived CDR1 and CDR2 are SQVTM and ANQGSEA. The CDR3 DNA follows: TGCAGCGTCGCAATGACAGGGGGGTTCACCGGGGAGCTGTTTTTT. Translating gives CSVAMTGGFTGELFF.

This clone was detected only a few times. The V and J genes are TRBV29-1 and TRBJ2-5; 8 bases fit TRBD1. The CDR3 has 14 residues. The trim removed 1 base at V and 5 bases at J, leaving 6 bases unmatched. Germline CDR1 SQVTM, CDR2 ANQGSEA. DNA for the CDR3: TGCAGCGTTGAAGCCCAGGGGGCTGGGGAGACCCAGTACTTC. It yields the protein CSVEAQGAGETQYF.

The chain couples TRBV18 to TRBJ1-5, with D unresolved. Trimming left V 2 bases short and J 0 bases short, with 8 bases between. The V gene's germline CDR1 is KGHSH and CDR2 LQKENI. The CDR3 runs to 15 residues. CDR3 residues: CASSPKSNSNQPQHF. DNA for the CDR3: TGTGCCAGCTCACCAAAGAGTAATAGCAATCAGCCCCAGCATTTT.

Of note for this clone: The sample contains more than one DNA sequence encoding this CDR3. The rearrangement links TRBV15 to TRBJ2-7; D may be TRBD2 (5 bases). There are 12 residues in the CDR3. V gave up 3 bases and J gave up 5 bases, with 8 bases separating them. Germline values: CDR1 LNHNV, CDR2 YYDKDF (reference sequence). The CDR3 loop is CATSSGGHEQYF. The DNA for the CDR3 is TGTGCCACCAGCAGCGGAGGCCACGAGCAGTACTTC. The full variable domain, its missing parts supplied by reference TRBV15 and TRBJ2-7, is DAMVIQNPRYQVTQFGKPVTLSCSQTLNHNVMYWYQQKSSQAPKLLFHYYDKDFNNEADTPDNFQSRRPNTSFCFLDIRSPGLGDTAMYLCATSSGGHEQYFGPGTRLTVT.

The chain links TRBV3-1 (or the pseudogene TRBV3-2) to TRBJ1-1; 8 bases line up with TRBD1. Looked up from germline, CDR1 is LGHDT and CDR2 is YNNKEL (reference sequence). The CDR3 runs to 15 residues. V was pared by 3 bases and J by 0 bases, with 3 bases of the junction left unmatched. The CDR3 DNA sequence: TGTGCCAGCAGCCATAGACAGGGGATGAACACTGAAGCTTTCTTT. Its translation: CASSHRQGMNTEAFF.

The chain couples TRBV5-1 to TRBJ1-1; 10 bases are shared with TRBD1. The ends lost 2 bases at V and 3 bases at J; junction bases unmatched: 1. Germline V CDR1 and CDR2: SGHRS, YFSETQ. The CDR3 sequence is 14 residues long. CDR3 protein: CASSFGTGDTEAFF. The CDR3 DNA is TGCGCCAGCAGCTTCGGGACAGGGGACACTGAAGCTTTCTTT.

This clone was seen a single time. This chain links TRBV6-6 with TRBJ2-1; 7 bases agree with TRBD2. V was pared by 0 bases and J by 2 bases, with 1 base of the junction left unmatched. Germline V gene data show CDR1 as MNHNY and CDR2 as SVGAGI (reference sequence). The CDR3 sequence is 15 residues long. This CDR3 is CASSYSGGTYNEQFF. The CDR3 coding sequence is TGTGCCAGCAGTTACTCCGGGGGGACCTACAATGAGCAGTTCTTC.

This chain connects TRBV9 to TRBJ2-4; 12 positions agree with TRBD1. V was pared by 4 bases and J by 5 bases, with 4 bases of the junction left unmatched. Germline V lookup: CDR1 SGDLS, CDR2 YYNGEE. CDR3 length: 15 amino acids. CDR3 sequence (DNA): TGTGCCAGCAGCTCCGGGACAGGGGGCGAAAACATTCAGTACTTC. Translating gives CASSSGTGGENIQYF. Looking up the rest from reference TRBV9 and TRBJ2-4 gives the full variable domain: DSGVTQTPKHLITATGQRVTLRCSPRSGDLSVYWYQQSLDQGLQFLIQYYNGEERAKGNILERFSAQQFPDLHSELNLSSLELGDSALYFCASSSGTGGENIQYFGAGTRLSVL.

This rearrangement joins TRBV5-6 to TRBJ1-4; possible D gene TRBD1, 5 bases. The CDR3 totals 16 residues. Germline CDR1 reads SGHDT; CDR2 reads YYEEEE. Trimming removed 4 bases from V and 3 bases from J, with 16 bases in between. The DNA of the CDR3 is TGTGCCAGCAGCCGATTAGATGGACAAGCTAATGAAAAACTGTTTTTT. This sequence encodes CASSRLDGQANEKLFF.

This clone is a singleton in its sample. The rearrangement joins TRBV7-2 to TRBJ2-3, with D maybe TRBD2 (6 bases). The germline V gene has CDR1 SGHTA and CDR2 FQGNSA. V dropped 5 bases and J dropped 4 bases, with 7 bases sitting between them. The CDR3 loop spans 12 amino acids. CDR3 DNA sequence: TGTGCCAGCAGCCCGGGGGCAGATACGCAGTATTTT. This codes for CASSPGADTQYF.

The chain is built from TRBV6-5 and TRBJ1-5; possible D gene TRBD1, 5 bases. The CDR3 is 14 amino acids. V shed 1 base and J shed 7 bases, with 11 bases lying between them. Per germline, CDR1 MNHEY and CDR2 SVGAGI. CDR3 sequence: CASSYLGLRQPQHF. For the CDR3, the DNA is TGTGCCAGCAGTTACTTGGGGCTGAGGCAGCCCCAGCATTTT.

This sequence joins TRBV7-2 and TRBJ2-7; 7 bases agree with TRBD1. From germline, CDR1 is SGHTA and CDR2 FQGNSA. The trim removed 5 bases at V and 2 bases at J, leaving 9 bases unmatched. This CDR3 is 15 amino acids long. The CDR3 DNA reads TGTGCCAGCAGCGAACAGGGGATAATAACCTACGAGCAGTACTTC. Protein: CASSEQGIITYEQYF.

This clone occurred a few times. The V gene is TRBV27, the J gene TRBJ2-7; 8 nucleotides match TRBD1. This CDR3 has 14 amino acids. CDR1 and CDR2 from the germline V gene are MNHEY and SMNVEV (reference sequence). The trim removed 4 bases at V and 2 bases at J, leaving 4 bases unmatched. CDR3 region: CASSSTGEAYEQYF. Written as DNA, the CDR3 is TGTGCCAGCAGTTCGACAGGGGAAGCCTACGAGCAGTACTTC.

This chain uses TRBV7-3 with TRBJ2-2; weak D call: TRBD2 (5 bases). The CDR3 extends over 16 amino acids. Trimming left V 1 base short and J 8 bases short, with 17 bases between. CDR1 SGHTA and CDR2 FQGTGA come from the germline V gene. In DNA, the CDR3 is TGTGCCAGCAGCTTAAGTCCCAGCGGTGGGCCGGGGGAGCTGTTTTTT. Translating it yields CASSLSPSGGPGELFF.

CDR3 sequence reads: CASSAADSSTDTQYF. The DNA for the CDR3 is TGTGCCAGCAGCGCCGCGGACAGTTCCACAGATACGCAGTATTTT. V usage is TRBV11-3 and J usage is TRBJ2-3, with D possibly TRBD1 on 6 matching bases. The CDR3 extends over 15 amino acids. Germline-derived CDR1 and CDR2 are SGHNT and YENEEA. The germline V and J ends were trimmed by 5 bases and 2 bases, with 14 bases remaining between them.

In its sample, this clone was seen once. The DNA for the CDR3 is TGTGCCAGTAGTATGCCTGTCGGACAGGGAAATGAAAAACTGTTTTTT. Its protein is CASSMPVGQGNEKLFF. This sequence joins TRBV19 and TRBJ1-4; 8 positions agree with TRBD1. V lost 3 bases to trimming and J lost 5 bases; unmatched junction nucleotides: 8. Germline V CDR1 and CDR2: LNHDA, SQIVND (reference sequence). The CDR3 is 16 residues long.

This chain joins TRBV6-5 and TRBJ2-1; D remains ambiguous. This CDR3 contains 11 residues. Germline-derived CDR1 and CDR2 are MNHEY and SVGAGI. Trimming took 2 bases from V and 10 from J, leaving 6 bases between them. The CDR3: CASSYPPEQFF. The CDR3 DNA sequence: TGTGCCAGCAGTTACCCCCCGGAGCAGTTCTTC.

V and J are TRBV7-2 and TRBJ1-4; TRBD1 agrees at 7 bases. The CDR3 is 14 amino acids. CDR1 is SGHTA, CDR2 FQGNSA, per germline. Trimming took 5 bases from V and 8 from J; bases not matched to a gene: 8. As DNA, the CDR3 is TGTGCCAGCAGCACGAACAGGGGTGAGGAAAAACTGTTTTTT. Its translation is CASSTNRGEEKLFF.

The chain has TRBV27 and TRBJ2-1; D is possibly TRBD1 (6 bases). Germline lookup yields CDR1 MNHEY and CDR2 SMNVEV (reference sequence). This CDR3 has 16 amino acids. Trimming removed 5 bases at V and 3 bases at J, with 17 bases between. The CDR3 DNA reads as TGTGCCAGCAGTCCAGGGGTAACAGGTTTCTACAATGAGCAGTTCTTC. Encoded protein: CASSPGVTGFYNEQFF.

The rearrangement links TRBV10-3 to TRBJ1-1; unclear D gene. Germline values: CDR1 ENHRY, CDR2 SYGVKD. Trimming stripped 2 bases from V and 1 base from J, with 8 bases between. This CDR3 contains 14 residues. As DNA, the CDR3 is TGTGCCATCAGTGAGCGGGTAGAGAACACTGAAGCTTTCTTT. This encodes CAISERVENTEAFF.

The gene calls are TRBV4-3 and TRBJ1-2; D unresolved. Germline CDR1 and CDR2: LGHNA and YSLEER. Trimming removed 0 bases at V and 3 bases at J, with 11 bases between. CDR3 size: 15 residues. The CDR3 DNA follows: TGCGCCAGCAGCCAAGATTGGGCCTACGACTATGGCTACACCTTC. As protein: CASSQDWAYDYGYTF.

The chain has TRBV7-9 and TRBJ2-5, with D perhaps matching TRBD2 (6 bases). V lost 1 base and J 0 bases, leaving 21 bases between the germline ends. Germline V gene sequence: CDR1 SEHNR, CDR2 FQNEAQ (reference sequence). The CDR3 consists of 19 residues. This chain's CDR3 is CASSLEGRFGGLYQETQYF. CDR3 DNA: TGTGCCAGCAGCTTAGAAGGGCGGTTCGGGGGATTGTACCAAGAGACCCAGTACTTC. Using reference TRBV7-9 and TRBJ2-5 for the parts outside the CDR3, the full variable domain is DTGVSQNPRHKITKRGQNVTFRCDPISEHNRLYWYRQTLGQGPEFLTYFQNEAQLEKSRLLSDRFSAERPKGSFSTLEIQRTEQGDSAMYLCASSLEGRFGGLYQETQYFGPGTRLLVL.

This rearrangement joins TRBV5-4 to TRBJ2-3, with TRBD1 identical over 7 bases. J was trimmed by 4 bases and V by 0 bases; bases with no gene match: 2. The CDR3 has 14 amino acids. Germline V gene lookup returns CDR1 SGHNT and CDR2 YYREEE (reference sequence). The CDR3 protein is CASSLAQGADTQYF. The DNA of the CDR3 is TGTGCCAGCAGCTTGGCCCAGGGGGCAGATACGCAGTATTTT.